Listed below are T cell receptor beta chains from one sample, sequenced in a study of cytomegalovirus exposure and HLA in healthy donors. Profiling relied on immunoSEQ multiplex PCR, and the TCRdb table lists in-frame clones only, not all of them. Here the sample spans approximately 87,000 clones, roughly 86% being singletons. The sample comprised PBMCs. These receptors were taken from a young woman in good health and CMV-seropositive. CDR3s include the opening cysteine and the closing phenylalanine or tryptophan. Each record gives: CDR3 DNA, CDR3 protein, V gene, CDR3 length, D gene, J gene, clone size. The D gene is left open where the match is weak. Clone size is given for some rows only: seen once, a few or many times, or a class if the clone is expanded.

TGTGCCAGCAGTTACCTCCCCGGACTGTCGACACCCCTCCACTTT CASSYLPGLSTPLHF TRBV6-5 15 . TRBJ1-6 few
TGTGCCACCAGGGGACAACCCCTTAGCACAGATACGCAGTATTTT CATRGQPLSTDTQYF TRBV15 15 . TRBJ2-3 .
TGTGCCAGCAGGGAGACTAGCGGGACTCGGTTCGCCTACAATGAGCAGTTCTTC CASRETSGTRFAYNEQFF TRBV7-8 18 TRBD2 TRBJ2-1 .
TGTGCCAGCACCGCTGTCCCCAGCACCGGGGAGCTGTTTTTT CASTAVPSTGELFF TRBV7-8 14 . TRBJ2-2 .
TGCGCCAGCAGTGAGTCCCGTACTGCGTCCTACAATGAGCAGTTCTTC CASSESRTASYNEQFF TRBV10-2 16 . TRBJ2-1 .
TGCAGCGTTGGACTGCGGCAGGGAGAGACCCAGTACTTC CSVGLRQGETQYF TRBV29-1 13 . TRBJ2-5 once
TGTGCCAGCAGCCAGGGTAAAGGCTACACCTTC CASSQGKGYTF TRBV6-5 11 . TRBJ1-2 once
TGCGCCAGCAGGGCCCTAGCAGCCTACAATGAGCAGTTCTTC CASRALAAYNEQFF TRBV5-1 14 . TRBJ2-1 .
TGTGCCAGCAGAGCCCCTAGCGGGAGGGGCACCGGGGAGCTGTTTTTT CASRAPSGRGTGELFF TRBV7-9 16 TRBD2 TRBJ2-2 .
TGTGCCAGTAGTATTTTTTCTGCAGGGATGACTGAAGCTTTCTTT CASSIFSAGMTEAFF TRBV19 15 . TRBJ1-1 .
TGTGCCAGCAGTGAACCAAGGACTAGCGGGGAGGCAGATACGCAGTATTTT CASSEPRTSGEADTQYF TRBV25-1 17 TRBD2 TRBJ2-3 .
TGTGCCAGTCCCTCGGGGTACCAGAACACTGAAGCTTTCTTT CASPSGYQNTEAFF TRBV28 14 . TRBJ1-1 .
TGCGCCAGCCGCCAACAGGAGACCCAGTACTTC CASRQQETQYF TRBV5-1 11 . TRBJ2-5 .
TGTGCCAGCGGATCACCGGGCTATAATTCACCCCTCCACTTT CASGSPGYNSPLHF TRBV21-1 14 . TRBJ1-6 .
TGTGCCAGCAGCCAAACAGAGAACACTGAAGCTTTCTTT CASSQTENTEAFF TRBV11-2 13 . TRBJ1-1 .
TGTGCCAGCAGCGCTCGGGGAGCCTACGAGCAGTACTTC CASSARGAYEQYF TRBV6-1 13 . TRBJ2-7 few
TGTGCCAGCAGCCAGGGTAGCCGAGGCACCATATATTTT CASSQGSRGTIYF TRBV14 13 . TRBJ1-3 .
TGTGCCAGCGGGACAGGGGGAACACCCCTCCACTTT CASGTGGTPLHF TRBV7-9 12 TRBD1 TRBJ1-6 .
TGTGCCAGCAGACAGGGGTGGGATTCTTATAATTCACCCCTCCACTTT CASRQGWDSYNSPLHF TRBV2 16 TRBD1 TRBJ1-6 .
TGCGCCAGCAGCGCACAGGGATCACAATCGGAGGAGCAGTACTTC CASSAQGSQSEEQYF TRBV5-1 15 . TRBJ2-7 .
TGTGCCAGCAGTTACGGGGGGGGTACGCAGTATTTT CASSYGGGTQYF TRBV6-6 12 TRBD2 TRBJ2-3 once
TGTGCCAGCAGTGCTACTAGCGAGGCCTACAATGAGCAGTTCTTC CASSATSEAYNEQFF TRBV6-1 15 TRBD2 TRBJ2-1 many
TGTGCCAGCAGCCTCAGCGGGGCGGTCTATGGCTACACCTTC CASSLSGAVYGYTF TRBV7-2 14 . TRBJ1-2 .
TGTGCCAGCAGTAGGGGTTGGACAGAGACCCAGTACTTC CASSRGWTETQYF TRBV5-5 13 . TRBJ2-5 .
TGTGCCAGCAGTCACAGGACTAGCGGTGACAATGAGCAGTTCTTC CASSHRTSGDNEQFF TRBV7-9 15 TRBD2 TRBJ2-1 .
TGTGCCAGCGGGGAGGGGAACACTGAAGCTTTCTTT CASGEGNTEAFF TRBV6-5 12 . TRBJ1-1 .
TGTGCCAGCAGCTTGGGGGACAGGGTTTGGGAGCTGTTTTTT CASSLGDRVWELFF TRBV5-6 14 TRBD1 TRBJ2-2 .
TGTGCCAGCATCCAGGCAGGGGGGCGAAGAGATACGCAGTATTTT CASIQAGGRRDTQYF TRBV6-6 15 . TRBJ2-3 .
TGTGCCAGCAGCTTGAATCCTTCTAACTATGGCTACACCTTC CASSLNPSNYGYTF TRBV5-5 14 . TRBJ1-2 few
TGTGCCAGCAGCCTCTCGGGTCTTCGGGGTTTCACTGAAGCTTTCTTT CASSLSGLRGFTEAFF TRBV7-9 16 . TRBJ1-1 .
TGCGCCAGCAGCCAAGGACAGGGGCCCCATCAGCCCCAGCATTTT CASSQGQGPHQPQHF TRBV4-1 15 TRBD1 TRBJ1-5 .